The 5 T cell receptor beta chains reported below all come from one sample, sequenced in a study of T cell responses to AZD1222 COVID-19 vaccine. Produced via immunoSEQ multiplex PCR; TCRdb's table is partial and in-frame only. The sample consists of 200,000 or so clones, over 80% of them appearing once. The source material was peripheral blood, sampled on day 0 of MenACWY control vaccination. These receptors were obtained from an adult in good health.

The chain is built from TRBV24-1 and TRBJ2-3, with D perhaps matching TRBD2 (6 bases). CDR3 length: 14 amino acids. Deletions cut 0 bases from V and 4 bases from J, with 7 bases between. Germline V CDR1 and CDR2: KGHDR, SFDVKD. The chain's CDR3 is CATSDLAGSDTQYF. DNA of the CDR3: TGTGCCACCAGTGATTTGGCGGGGTCAGATACGCAGTATTTT.

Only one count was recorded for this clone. CDR3: CASRGSGRRDGYTF. In nucleotides, the CDR3 is TGTGCCAGCAGAGGAAGTGGGCGGAGAGATGGCTACACCTTC. The chain carries TRBV6-5 and TRBJ1-2; D uncertain. The germline CDR1 and CDR2 sequences are MNHEY and SVGAGI. This CDR3 has 14 amino acids. Trimming took off 6 bases at V and 6 bases at J, with 17 bases between the two ends.

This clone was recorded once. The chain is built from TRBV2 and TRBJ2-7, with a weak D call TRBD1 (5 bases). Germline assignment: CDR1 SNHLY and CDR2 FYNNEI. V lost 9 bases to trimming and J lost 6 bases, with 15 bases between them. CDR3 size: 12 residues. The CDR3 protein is CARGVGTGEQYF. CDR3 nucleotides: TGTGCCAGGGGTGTGGGCACAGGCGAGCAGTACTTC.

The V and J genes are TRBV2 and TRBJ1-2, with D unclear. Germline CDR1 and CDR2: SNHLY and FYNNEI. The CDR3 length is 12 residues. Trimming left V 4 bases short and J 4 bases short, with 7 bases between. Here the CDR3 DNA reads TGTGCCAGCAGTGGGAGTCTCTATGGCTACACCTTC. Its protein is CASSGSLYGYTF.

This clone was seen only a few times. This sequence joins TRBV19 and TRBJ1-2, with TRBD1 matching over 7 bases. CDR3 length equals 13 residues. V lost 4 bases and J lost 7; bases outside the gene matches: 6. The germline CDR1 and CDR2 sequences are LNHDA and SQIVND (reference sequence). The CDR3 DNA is TGTGCCAGTAGTACAGGGGGTTTCGGTGGCTACACCTTC. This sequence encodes CASSTGGFGGYTF.